This T cell receptor (beta chain) was observed in a study of CD8+ T cells in alopecia areata. Treatment reported: oral pan-JAK inhibitor, 5-10 mg twice daily. As the sequencing template, cDNA was produced by extracting RNA and reverse transcribing it. Sequenced by immunoSEQ multiplex PCR; TCRdb stores in-frame clones only, minus some. The repertoire includes a few hundred thousand clones, over 45% of them detected once, and 0.75% to 0.95% sits in the top ten. Germline CDR1 GTSNPN, CDR2 SVGIG (reference sequence). The CDR3 contains 14 residues. The germline V and J ends were trimmed by 4 bases and 6 bases, with 16 bases remaining between them.

This chain uses TRBV30 with TRBJ2-1, with D perhaps matching TRBD1 or TRBD2 (5 bases each). The sample was CD4+ T cells sorted from blood, taken around week 52, from a patient treated with tofacitinib. The clonotype comes from a human donor with alopecia areata. CDR3 amino acids: CAWTQGALANEQFF. The CDR3 DNA reads as TGTGCCTGGACTCAGGGAGCTCTTGCCAATGAGCAGTTCTTC.